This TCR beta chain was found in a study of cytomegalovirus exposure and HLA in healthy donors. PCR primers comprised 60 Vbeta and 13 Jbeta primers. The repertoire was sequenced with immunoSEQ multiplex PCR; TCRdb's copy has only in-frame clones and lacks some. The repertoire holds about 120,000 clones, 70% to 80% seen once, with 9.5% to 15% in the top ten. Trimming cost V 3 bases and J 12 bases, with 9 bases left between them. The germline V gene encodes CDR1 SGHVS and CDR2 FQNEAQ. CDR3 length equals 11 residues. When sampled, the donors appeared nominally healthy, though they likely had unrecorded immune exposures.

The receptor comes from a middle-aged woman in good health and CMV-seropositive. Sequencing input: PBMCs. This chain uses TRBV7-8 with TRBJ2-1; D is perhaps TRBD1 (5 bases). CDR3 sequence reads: CASSFQGVQFF. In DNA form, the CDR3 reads TGTGCCAGCAGCTTTCAGGGTGTGCAGTTCTTC.